Listed below are T cell receptor beta chains from one sample, sequenced in a study of blood T cell repertoires in COVID-19. TCRdb's copy holds only in-frame clones and misses some; the assay was immunoSEQ multiplex PCR. The sample records 650,000 to 800,000 clones, 80% to 90% being singletons. Material: peripheral blood. These TCRs come from a young woman with acute or convalescent COVID-19. Both conserved end residues are trimmed from each CDR3. A D gene is named only where the DNA matches it firmly.

D: TRBD1; V: TRBV4-3; J: TRBJ1-5; CDR3: ASSQDWDRWGHQPQH
D: -; V: TRBV19; J: TRBJ1-2; CDR3: ASSIAGYGYT
D: TRBD1; V: TRBV5-5; J: TRBJ1-5; CDR3: ASSRTGGVDQPQH
D: TRBD2; V: TRBV9; J: TRBJ2-3; CDR3: ASSGTSGGLLGVTDTQY
D: -; V: TRBV12-3/TRBV12-4; J: TRBJ1-5; CDR3: ASSSGGPQH
D: -; V: TRBV19; J: TRBJ1-5; CDR3: ASSTQGVGPNQPQH
D: -; V: TRBV18; J: TRBJ1-5; CDR3: ASSPALNQPQH
D: -; V: TRBV7-8; J: TRBJ2-5; CDR3: ASSYQGSRETQY
D: -; V: TRBV12-3/TRBV12-4; J: TRBJ1-1; CDR3: ASSLETQAF
D: TRBD1; V: TRBV5-4; J: TRBJ2-5; CDR3: ASSLGTGWETQY
D: TRBD1; V: TRBV7-9; J: TRBJ1-6; CDR3: ASRSGQGVGALH
D: -; V: TRBV21-1; J: TRBJ1-1; CDR3: ASPEAQNTEAF
D: -; V: TRBV2; J: TRBJ1-5; CDR3: ASVAGATNSNQPQH
D: -; V: TRBV19; J: TRBJ1-2; CDR3: ASRQDHNYGYT
D: -; V: TRBV9; J: TRBJ1-1; CDR3: ASSVGVQATEAF